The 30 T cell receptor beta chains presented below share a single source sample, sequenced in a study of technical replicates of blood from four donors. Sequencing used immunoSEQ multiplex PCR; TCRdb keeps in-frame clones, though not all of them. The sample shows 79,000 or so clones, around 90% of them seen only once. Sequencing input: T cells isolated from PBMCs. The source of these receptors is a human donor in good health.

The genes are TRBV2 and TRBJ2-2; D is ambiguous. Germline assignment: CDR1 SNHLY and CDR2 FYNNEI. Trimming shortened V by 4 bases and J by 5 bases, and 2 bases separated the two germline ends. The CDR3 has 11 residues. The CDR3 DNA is TGTGCCAGCAGTGTAACCGGGGAGCTGTTTTTT. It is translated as CASSVTGELFF.

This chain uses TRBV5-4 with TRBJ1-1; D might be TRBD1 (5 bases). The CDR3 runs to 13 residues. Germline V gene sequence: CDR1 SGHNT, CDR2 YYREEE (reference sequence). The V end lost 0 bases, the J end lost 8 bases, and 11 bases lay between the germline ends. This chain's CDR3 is CASSLDGGGEAFF. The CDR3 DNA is TGTGCCAGCAGCTTGGATGGGGGAGGGGAAGCTTTCTTT.

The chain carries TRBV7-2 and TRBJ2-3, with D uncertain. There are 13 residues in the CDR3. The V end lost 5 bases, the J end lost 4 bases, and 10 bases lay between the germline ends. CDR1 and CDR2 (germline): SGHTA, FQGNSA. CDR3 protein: CASSRPGSDTQYF. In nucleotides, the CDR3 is TGTGCCAGCAGCCGACCCGGGTCAGATACGCAGTATTTT.

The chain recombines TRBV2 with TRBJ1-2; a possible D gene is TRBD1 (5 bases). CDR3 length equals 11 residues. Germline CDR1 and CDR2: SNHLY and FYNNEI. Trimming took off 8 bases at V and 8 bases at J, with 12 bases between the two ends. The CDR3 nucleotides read TGTGCCAGCGGACAAGGCGTCGGCTACACCTTC. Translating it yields CASGQGVGYTF. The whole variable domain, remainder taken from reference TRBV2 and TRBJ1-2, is EPEVTQTPSHQVTQMGQEVILRCVPISNHLYFYWYRQILGQKVEFLVSFYNNEISEKSEIFDDQFSVERPDGSNFTLKIRSTKLEDSAMYFCASGQGVGYTFGSGTRLTVV.

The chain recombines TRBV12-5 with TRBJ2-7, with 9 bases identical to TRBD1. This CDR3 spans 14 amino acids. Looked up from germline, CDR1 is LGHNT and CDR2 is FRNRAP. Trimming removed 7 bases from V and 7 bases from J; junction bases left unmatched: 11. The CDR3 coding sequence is TGTGCTAGTGCCGGACAGGGGCTCCCTTTAGAGCAGTACTTC. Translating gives CASAGQGLPLEQYF.

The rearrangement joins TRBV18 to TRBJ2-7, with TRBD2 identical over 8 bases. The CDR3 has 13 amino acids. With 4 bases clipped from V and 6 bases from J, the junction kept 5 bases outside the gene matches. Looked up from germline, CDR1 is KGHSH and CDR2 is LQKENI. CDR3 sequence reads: CASSLGRVSEQYF. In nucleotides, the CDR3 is TGTGCCAGCTCACTCGGGAGGGTGTCCGAGCAGTACTTC.

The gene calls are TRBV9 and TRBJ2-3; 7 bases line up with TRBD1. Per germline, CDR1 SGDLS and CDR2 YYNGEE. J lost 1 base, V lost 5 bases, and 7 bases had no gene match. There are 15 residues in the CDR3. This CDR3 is CASREHRGGTDTQYF. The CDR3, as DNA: TGTGCCAGCAGGGAACACAGGGGTGGCACAGATACGCAGTATTTT. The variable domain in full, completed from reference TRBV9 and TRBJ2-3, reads DSGVTQTPKHLITATGQRVTLRCSPRSGDLSVYWYQQSLDQGLQFLIQYYNGEERAKGNILERFSAQQFPDLHSELNLSSLELGDSALYFCASREHRGGTDTQYFGPGTRLTVL.

The DNA for the CDR3 is TGCACCAGCAGCCAAGATCGACAGGGCTTCTACAATGAGCAGTTCTTC. This codes for CTSSQDRQGFYNEQFF. The rearrangement joins TRBV1 to TRBJ2-1; the table's D call of TRBD1 was not tested on the DNA. TRBV1 is flagged as a pseudogene. The CDR3 consists of 16 residues.

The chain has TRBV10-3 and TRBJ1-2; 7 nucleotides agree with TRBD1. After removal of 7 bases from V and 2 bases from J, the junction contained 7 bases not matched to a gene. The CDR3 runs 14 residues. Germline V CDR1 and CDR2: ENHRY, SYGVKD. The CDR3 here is CAITEGTENYGYTF. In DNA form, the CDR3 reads TGTGCCATCACCGAAGGGACAGAGAACTATGGCTACACCTTC.

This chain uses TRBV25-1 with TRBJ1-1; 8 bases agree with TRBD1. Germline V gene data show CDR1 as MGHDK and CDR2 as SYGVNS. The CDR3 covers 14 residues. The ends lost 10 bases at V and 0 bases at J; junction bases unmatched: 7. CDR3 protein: CATEQGEVNTEAFF. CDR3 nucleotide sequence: TGTGCCACTGAACAGGGGGAGGTGAACACTGAAGCTTTCTTT. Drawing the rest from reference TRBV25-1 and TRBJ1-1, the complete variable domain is EADIYQTPRYLVIGTGKKITLECSQTMGHDKMYWYQQDPGMELHLIHYSYGVNSTEKGDLSSESTVSRIRTEHFPLTLESARPSHTSQYLCATEQGEVNTEAFFGQGTRLTVV.

CDR3 residues: CASSLRSGTVADTQYF. CDR3 coding DNA: TGTGCCAGCAGCTTAAGGAGCGGGACGGTAGCAGATACGCAGTATTTT. The gene calls are TRBV7-3 and TRBJ2-3, with 7 bases lining up with TRBD2. There are 16 residues in the CDR3. CDR1 is SGHTA, CDR2 FQGTGA, per germline. V shed 1 base and J 4 bases; nucleotides not matched to a gene: 8. Full variable domain (missing parts from reference TRBV7-3 and TRBJ2-3): GAGVSQTPSNKVTEKGKYVELRCDPISGHTALYWYRQSLGQGPEFLIYFQGTGAADDSGLPNDRFFAVRPEGSVSTLKIQRTERGDSAVYLCASSLRSGTVADTQYFGPGTRLTVL.

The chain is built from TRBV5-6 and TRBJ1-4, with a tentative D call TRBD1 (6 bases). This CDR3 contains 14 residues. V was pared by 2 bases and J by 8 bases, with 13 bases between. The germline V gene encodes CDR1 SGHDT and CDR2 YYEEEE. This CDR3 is CASSFPGEGEKLFF. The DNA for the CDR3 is TGTGCCAGCAGCTTCCCAGGGGAGGGGGAAAAACTGTTTTTT.

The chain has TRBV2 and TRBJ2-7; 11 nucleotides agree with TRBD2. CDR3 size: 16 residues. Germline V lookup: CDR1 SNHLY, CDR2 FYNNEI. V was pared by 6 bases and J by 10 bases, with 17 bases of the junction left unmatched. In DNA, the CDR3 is TGTGCCAGCAGCCCGCCTAGGGTAGCGGGAGGGCAAATTCAGTACTTC. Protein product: CASSPPRVAGGQIQYF.

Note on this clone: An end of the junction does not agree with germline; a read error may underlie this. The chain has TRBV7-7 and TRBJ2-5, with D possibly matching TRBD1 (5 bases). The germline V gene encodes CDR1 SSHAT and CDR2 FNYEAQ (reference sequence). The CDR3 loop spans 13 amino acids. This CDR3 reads CASSPQGGETQYF. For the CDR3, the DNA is TGTGCTAGCAGCCCCCAGGGTGGAGAGACCCAGTACTTC.

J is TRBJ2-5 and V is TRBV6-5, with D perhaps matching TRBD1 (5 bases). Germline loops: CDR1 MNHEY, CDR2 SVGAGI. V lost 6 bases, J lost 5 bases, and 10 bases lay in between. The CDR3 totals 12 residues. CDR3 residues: CASRSGLETQYF. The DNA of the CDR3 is TGTGCCAGCAGGTCAGGGTTGGAGACCCAGTACTTC.

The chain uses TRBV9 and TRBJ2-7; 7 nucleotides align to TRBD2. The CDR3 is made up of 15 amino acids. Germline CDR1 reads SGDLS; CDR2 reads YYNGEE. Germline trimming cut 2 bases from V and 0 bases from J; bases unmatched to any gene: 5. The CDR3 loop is CASSVGGEASYEQYF. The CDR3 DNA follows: TGTGCCAGCAGCGTGGGGGGGGAAGCCTCCTACGAGCAGTACTTC. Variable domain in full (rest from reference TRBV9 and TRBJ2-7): DSGVTQTPKHLITATGQRVTLRCSPRSGDLSVYWYQQSLDQGLQFLIQYYNGEERAKGNILERFSAQQFPDLHSELNLSSLELGDSALYFCASSVGGEASYEQYFGPGTRLTVT.

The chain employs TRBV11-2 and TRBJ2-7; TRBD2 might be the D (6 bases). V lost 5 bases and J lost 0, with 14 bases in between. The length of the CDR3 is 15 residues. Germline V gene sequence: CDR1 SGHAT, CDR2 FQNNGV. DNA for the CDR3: TGTGCCAGCAGCCCCCGGGAGATGAGCTCCTACGAGCAGTACTTC. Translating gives CASSPREMSSYEQYF. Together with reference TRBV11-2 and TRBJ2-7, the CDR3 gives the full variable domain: EAGVAQSPRYKIIEKRQSVAFWCNPISGHATLYWYQQILGQGPKLLIQFQNNGVVDDSQLPKDRFSAERLKGVDSTLKIQPAKLEDSAVYLCASSPREMSSYEQYFGPGTRLTVT.

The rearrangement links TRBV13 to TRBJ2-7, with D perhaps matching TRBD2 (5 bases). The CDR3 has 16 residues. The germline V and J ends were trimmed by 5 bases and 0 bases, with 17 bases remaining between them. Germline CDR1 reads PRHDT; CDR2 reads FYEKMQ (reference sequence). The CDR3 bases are TGTGCCAGCAGCCCAGAAATATTGGGGAGCTCCTACGAGCAGTACTTC. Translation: CASSPEILGSSYEQYF.

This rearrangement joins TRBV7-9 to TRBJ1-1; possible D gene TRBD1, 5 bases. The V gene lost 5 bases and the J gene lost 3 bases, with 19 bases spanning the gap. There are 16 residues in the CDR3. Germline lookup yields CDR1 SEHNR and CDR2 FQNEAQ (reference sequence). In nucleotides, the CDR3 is TGTGCCAGCAGCCCACACAAAAAAGACAGCGACACTGAAGCTTTCTTT. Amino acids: CASSPHKKDSDTEAFF.

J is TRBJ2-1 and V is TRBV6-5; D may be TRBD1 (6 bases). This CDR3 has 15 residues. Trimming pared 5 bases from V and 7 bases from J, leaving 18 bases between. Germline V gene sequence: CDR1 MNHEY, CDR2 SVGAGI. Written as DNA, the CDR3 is TGTGCCAGCAGTCGACGGAGGACAGCGGTAAATGAGCAGTTCTTC. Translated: CASSRRRTAVNEQFF.

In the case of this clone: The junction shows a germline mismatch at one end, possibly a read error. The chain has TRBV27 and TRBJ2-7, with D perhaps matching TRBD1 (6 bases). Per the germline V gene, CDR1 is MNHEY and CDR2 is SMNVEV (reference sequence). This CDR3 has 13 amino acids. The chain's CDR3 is CASSSGTPTPENF. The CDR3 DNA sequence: TGTGCCAGCAGCTCCGGGACACCCACGCCCGAAAACTTC.

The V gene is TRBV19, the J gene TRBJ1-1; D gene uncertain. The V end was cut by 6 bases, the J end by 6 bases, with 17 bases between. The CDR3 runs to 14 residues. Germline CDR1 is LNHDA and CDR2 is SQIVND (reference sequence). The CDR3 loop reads CASRAQAGRAEAFF. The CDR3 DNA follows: TGTGCCAGTAGGGCCCAAGCGGGAAGGGCTGAAGCTTTCTTT.

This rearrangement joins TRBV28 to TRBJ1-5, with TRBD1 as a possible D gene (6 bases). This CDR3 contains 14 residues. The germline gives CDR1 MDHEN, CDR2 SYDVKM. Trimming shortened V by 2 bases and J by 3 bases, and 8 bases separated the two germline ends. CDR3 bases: TGTGCCAGCAGTTTAACAGGGAACAATCAGCCCCAGCATTTT. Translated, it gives CASSLTGNNQPQHF. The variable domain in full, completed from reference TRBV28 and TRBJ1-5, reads DVKVTQSSRYLVKRTGEKVFLECVQDMDHENMFWYRQDPGLGLRLIYFSYDVKMKEKGDIPEGYSVSREKKERFSLILESASTNQTSMYLCASSLTGNNQPQHFGDGTRLSIL.

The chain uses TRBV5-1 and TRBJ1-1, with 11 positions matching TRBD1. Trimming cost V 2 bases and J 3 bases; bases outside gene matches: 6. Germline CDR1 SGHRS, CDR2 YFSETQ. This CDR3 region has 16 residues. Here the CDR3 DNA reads TGCGCCAGCAGCTTTGGGGACAGGGGGTATGACACTGAAGCTTTCTTT. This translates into CASSFGDRGYDTEAFF.

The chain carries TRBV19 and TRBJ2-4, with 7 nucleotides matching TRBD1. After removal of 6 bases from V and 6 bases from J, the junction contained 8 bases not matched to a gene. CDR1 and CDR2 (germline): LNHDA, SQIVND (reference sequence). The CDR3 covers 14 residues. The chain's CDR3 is CASSSGTALNIQYF. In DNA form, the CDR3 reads TGTGCCAGTAGCTCCGGGACAGCTTTAAACATTCAGTACTTC. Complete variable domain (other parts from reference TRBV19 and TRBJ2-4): DGGITQSPKYLFRKEGQNVTLSCEQNLNHDAMYWYRQDPGQGLRLIYYSQIVNDFQKGDIAEGYSVSREKKESFPLTVTSAQKNPTAFYLCASSSGTALNIQYFGAGTRLSVL.

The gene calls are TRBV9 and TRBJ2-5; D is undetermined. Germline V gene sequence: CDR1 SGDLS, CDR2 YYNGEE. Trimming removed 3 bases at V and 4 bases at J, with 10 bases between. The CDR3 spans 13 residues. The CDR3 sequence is CASSGATPETQYF. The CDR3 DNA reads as TGTGCCAGCAGCGGGGCAACCCCAGAGACCCAGTACTTC.

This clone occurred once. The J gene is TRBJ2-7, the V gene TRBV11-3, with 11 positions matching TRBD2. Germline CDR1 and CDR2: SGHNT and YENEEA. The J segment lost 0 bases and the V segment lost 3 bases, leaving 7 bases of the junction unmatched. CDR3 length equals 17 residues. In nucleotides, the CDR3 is TGTGCCAGCAGCTTCTATCGGACTAGCGGGCTCTCCTACGAGCAGTACTTC. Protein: CASSFYRTSGLSYEQYF.

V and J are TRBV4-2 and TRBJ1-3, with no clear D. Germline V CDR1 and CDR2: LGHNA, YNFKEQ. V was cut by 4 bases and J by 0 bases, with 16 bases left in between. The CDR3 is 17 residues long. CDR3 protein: CASSPVSEEYSGNTIYF. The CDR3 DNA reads TGTGCCAGCAGCCCAGTGTCGGAGGAGTACTCTGGAAACACCATATATTTT.

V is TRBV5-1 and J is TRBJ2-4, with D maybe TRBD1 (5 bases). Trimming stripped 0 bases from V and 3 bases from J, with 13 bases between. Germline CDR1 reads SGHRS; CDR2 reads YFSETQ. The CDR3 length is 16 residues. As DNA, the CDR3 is TGCGCCAGCAGCTTGGTCCAGGGCCCCAACAAAAACATTCAGTACTTC. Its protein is CASSLVQGPNKNIQYF.

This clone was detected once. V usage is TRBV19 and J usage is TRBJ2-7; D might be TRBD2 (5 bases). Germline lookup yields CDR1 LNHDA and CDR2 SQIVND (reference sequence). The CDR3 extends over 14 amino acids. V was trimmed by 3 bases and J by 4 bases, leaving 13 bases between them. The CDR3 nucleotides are TGTGCCAGTAGTATTTCAGGACTTTTTTACGAGCAGTACTTC. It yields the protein CASSISGLFYEQYF.